Sequencing of this T cell receptor beta chain was carried out in a study of T cells after yellow fever vaccination. About the study: Fractions containing few cells were prepared with SMART-Seq v4 Ultra Low Input. Study-level results: Relatively few clonotypes were ones that appeared in both CD4 and CD8 compartments.

For this clonotype: As yet, its antigen is unknown.

Germline-derived CDR1 and CDR2 are SGHAT and FQNNGV. V gave up 0 bases and J gave up 4 bases, with 4 bases separating them. The CDR3 is 13 residues long. Making TCR cDNA involved 5'RACE template switching, which added UMIs and a universal primer site. One entry per CDR3 protein results from TCRdb running MiXCR on the 5' RACE reads. Of fewer than 450,000 distinct CDR3 sequences listed, under 5% were seen once; the top ten hold roughly 24%. Sequencing was performed on PBMCs, taken 5 days after the yellow fever booster vaccination. The genes are TRBV11-2 and TRBJ1-3; D gene ambiguous. This TCR came from a young man who received the YFV17D yellow fever vaccine. CDR3 nucleotide sequence: TGTGCCAGCAGCTTAGATCCCGGAAACACCATATATTTT. Residues: CASSLDPGNTIYF.